This TCR beta chain originates from a study of blood T cell repertoires in COVID-19 (dated by TCRdb to between 2020 and 2021). As for the study more broadly: Collaborator samples came from the United States, Italy and Spain and covered acute and convalescent phases of COVID-19. The prospective study material was composed of cDNA or gDNA derived from T cells, B-cell-depleted T cells, or PBMCs. Deeply sampled blood TCRbeta repertoires from subjects exposed to, actively infected with, or recovered from COVID-19 were included in the dataset. A freely available public database, intended as a resource for researchers studying the immune response to SARS-CoV-2, is where the repertoires were released. The samples were drawn from the first 160 participants of the ongoing ImmuneRACE study and from 1,254 subjects provided by 6 global collaborators. Sample metadata almost always included a de-identified subject ID, COVID-19 status, age in years and sex. Where available, HLA class I and class II types were obtained from metadata supplied by the sample provider rather than from assay-based typing.

As regards this clone: Its target antigen remains unknown. Base qualities are not recorded, but no much larger clone differs from it by a single base.

Summary of the overall study and its limitations: The quantity of clinical and demographic metadata differed by source and by participant and was supplied without curation.

TCRbeta CDR3 regions were amplified from genomic DNA using the immunoSEQ Assay, a bias-controlled multiplex PCR. Per the original workflow: The number of nucleated cells in each sample was estimated by amplification of reference gene primers within the assay. To quantify the absolute abundance of each unique TCRbeta CDR3 rearrangement, sequence reads were collapsed and filtered. Productive Simpson clonality was computed per sample as the square root of Simpson's diversity index over productive rearrangements. TCRdb holds this immuneACCESS table with in-frame rearrangements only. Some clones are missing; in checked studies, unresolved V genes explain under half, and the rest has no known cause. V and J calls and clone size come straight from that table; D and trimming were deduced from the DNA. This sample has approximately 100,000 clones in its table, and 86% of those were observed once. The ten largest clones take up under 30% of the sample.

Each collaborating institution followed its own protocols to collect whole blood in K2EDTA tubes. For TCRbeta analysis, collaborators shipped samples as frozen whole blood, isolated PBMCs, or DNA extracted from either of those sample types. Here V drops 3 bases and J drops 2 bases, and the junction holds 6 bases not matched to any gene. The germline V gene supplies CDR1 SGDLS and CDR2 YYNGEE. The CDR3 spans 15 residues, from the cysteine through the phenylalanine. Only the CDR3 DNA is retained, 45 bases long and in frame from the first base. The specimen sequenced was peripheral blood. The chain is assembled from TRBV9 and TRBJ2-5, and 8 junctional nucleotides match TRBD1. This TCR was recovered from a human donor in a cohort sampled during active COVID-19. The CDR3 region reads CASSAPTGAQETQYF. The sequenced DNA is TGTGCCAGCAGCGCCCCGACAGGGGCGCAAGAGACCCAGTACTTC.